The entry that follows covers one T cell receptor (beta chain) sequence. Its target is unknown. These data are taken from a study of long-term antiretroviral therapy in people with HIV. Study-wide points: Transplant donor controls retained higher diversity, though diversity increased after ART. Against controls, HIV repertoires showed narrower ranges of CDR3 length.

Every single participant having HIV got treatment inside the United States. V shed 1 base and J shed 3 bases, with 10 bases lying between them. The CDR3 totals 15 residues. Germline values: CDR1 LNHDA, CDR2 SQIVND (reference sequence). Researchers report immunoSEQ v3.0 was run at survey level. Per sample, sequencing targeted roughly 35,000-50,000 T-cell genomes. Clones were read by immunoSEQ multiplex PCR, and TCRdb kept only the in-frame ones, dropping some. Found here are about 20,000 clones, 90% of them singletons; the top ten hold 7.5% to 9.5%. This chain connects TRBV19 to TRBJ1-5; D unresolved. Sequences were derived from unsorted PBMCs, sampled 4.4 years before starting antiretroviral therapy. The sequence derives from a woman in her thirties with HIV. CDR3 amino acids: CASSIGGQFNQPQHF. In nucleotides, the CDR3 is TGTGCCAGTAGTATAGGAGGGCAGTTCAATCAGCCCCAGCATTTT.